The 13 T cell receptor beta chains below were found in one sample sequenced in a study of T cell repertoires in cytomegalovirus infection. TCRdb independently ran MiXCR on the reads; one entry per CDR3 protein. The sample lists 150,000 to 200,000 distinct CDR3 sequences, approximately 19% occurring once. The sample consisted of PBMCs. The receptors here all came from a human donor in good health (CMV status not recorded). Some clones in this sample may be carry-over from other donors' samples.

This clonotype occurred many times. The chain has TRBV4-2 and TRBJ2-7, with 7 positions matching TRBD2. Trimming at V came to 0 bases and at J to 3 bases, leaving 8 bases not matched to a gene. The CDR3 sequence is 16 residues long. The germline V gene has CDR1 LGHNA and CDR2 YNFKEQ. CDR3: CASSQDSFASGYEQYF. The DNA for the CDR3 is TGTGCCAGCAGCCAAGATTCATTCGCTAGCGGCTACGAGCAGTACTTC.

The chain has TRBV10-3 and TRBJ1-6; D gene ambiguous. CDR3 length equals 15 residues. Trimming pared 6 bases from V and 8 bases from J, leaving 17 bases between. The germline V gene has CDR1 ENHRY and CDR2 SYGVKD. CDR3 DNA sequence: TGTGCCATCAGCGAGATCCGGGAGAGGGATTCACCCCTCCACTTT. Its protein is CAISEIRERDSPLHF.

This clonotype was seen a handful of times. V gene TRBV6-2 or TRBV6-3 combines with J gene TRBJ2-1, with TRBD1 matching over 7 bases. The CDR3 contains 15 residues. V lost 6 bases to trimming and J lost 7 bases; unmatched junction nucleotides: 12. The V gene's germline CDR1 is MNHEY and CDR2 SVGEGT. CDR3 in DNA: TGTGCCAGCAGGAAAACAGGGGACCGCCTGAATGAGCAGTTCTTC. Encoded protein: CASRKTGDRLNEQFF.

The V call is TRBV6-2 or TRBV6-3, the J call TRBJ1-3; the match to TRBD1 covers 7 bases. CDR3 length equals 14 residues. Germline trimming cut 6 bases from V and 4 bases from J; bases unmatched to any gene: 6. In germline, CDR1 is MNHEY, CDR2 SVGEGT. In nucleotides, the CDR3 is TGTGCCAGCAGGATGACAGGGACCGGAAACACCATATATTTT. Residues: CASRMTGTGNTIYF.

CDR3 sequence: CASSIRRSGANVLTF. As DNA, the CDR3 is TGTGCCAGTAGTATCAGACGCTCTGGGGCCAACGTCCTGACTTTC. The chain couples TRBV19 to TRBJ2-6; unclear D gene. V gave up 3 bases and J gave up 0 bases, with 6 bases separating them. This CDR3 is 15 amino acids long. CDR1 LNHDA and CDR2 SQIVND come from the germline V gene (reference sequence).

The chain is built from TRBV19 and TRBJ2-5; tentatively, D is TRBD2 (6 bases). Germline loops: CDR1 LNHDA, CDR2 SQIVND (reference sequence). The CDR3 spans 17 residues. V was clipped by 7 bases and J by 0 bases, with 21 bases between them. CDR3 sequence (DNA): TGTGCCAGTACCCCCTCCCGCCGGAGGGGAGACCAAGAGACCCAGTACTTC. As protein: CASTPSRRRGDQETQYF.

This clonotype occurred many times. J is TRBJ2-1 and V is TRBV11-2; 9 bases agree with TRBD2. Trimming at V came to 6 bases and at J to 4 bases, leaving 10 bases not matched to a gene. There are 16 residues in the CDR3. CDR1 and CDR2 (germline): SGHAT, FQNNGV. This CDR3 is CASSLRAGGPYNEQFF. The CDR3 DNA sequence: TGTGCCAGCAGTCTGAGAGCGGGAGGCCCATACAATGAGCAGTTCTTC.

This clonotype was recorded a few times. The chain uses TRBV27 and TRBJ2-7, with 12 nucleotides matching TRBD2. The V gene's germline CDR1 is MNHEY and CDR2 SMNVEV (reference sequence). The CDR3 runs 16 residues. After removal of 5 bases from V and 4 bases from J, the junction contained 9 bases not matched to a gene. This chain's CDR3 is CASSAGTSGSRYEQYF. The CDR3 DNA reads as TGTGCCAGCAGTGCTGGGACTAGCGGGTCCCGGTACGAGCAGTACTTC.

V usage is TRBV12-3 or TRBV12-4 and J usage is TRBJ2-5; D perhaps matches TRBD1 (6 bases). The V and J ends lost 3 bases and 5 bases respectively, with 13 bases between them. This CDR3 region has 14 residues. The DNA for the CDR3 is TGTGCCAGCAGTTTCAGACAGGTTGGGGAGACCCAGTACTTC. This translates into CASSFRQVGETQYF.

V gene TRBV28 combines with J gene TRBJ2-7, with 8 nucleotides matching TRBD1. The germline V gene encodes CDR1 MDHEN and CDR2 SYDVKM. The CDR3 is made up of 16 amino acids. The junction had 7 bases not matched to a gene; V was cut back by 1 base and J by 2 bases. CDR3 amino acids: CASSLSPGTGAYEQYF. Here the CDR3 DNA reads TGTGCCAGCAGTTTATCTCCCGGGACAGGAGCCTACGAGCAGTACTTC.

The chain combines TRBV6-2 or TRBV6-3 with TRBJ2-7; 7 bases align to TRBD1. Trimming removed 2 bases from V and 3 bases from J; junction bases left unmatched: 7. The CDR3 sequence is 15 residues long. The germline V gene has CDR1 MNHEY and CDR2 SVGEGT. The CDR3 here is CASSYATGLNYEQYF. CDR3 nucleotides: TGTGCCAGCAGTTACGCGACAGGGCTGAACTACGAGCAGTACTTC.

The V call is TRBV2, the J call TRBJ1-2; perhaps TRBD1 as D (6 bases). V was cut by 2 bases and J by 4 bases, with 11 bases left in between. Germline CDR1 and CDR2: SNHLY and FYNNEI. This CDR3 has 14 residues. The CDR3 nucleotides read TGTGCCAGCAGTGAACAGGGGCGGGGCTATGGCTACACCTTC. Protein product: CASSEQGRGYGYTF.

The chain recombines TRBV28 with TRBJ2-7, with D unclear. CDR1 and CDR2 (germline): MDHEN, SYDVKM. V shed 6 bases and J shed 1 base, with 16 bases lying between them. CDR3 length: 15 residues. CDR3 nucleotides: TGTGCCAGCAGGTCGCCTCCAGGCGGATCCTACGAGCAGTACTTC. Its translation: CASRSPPGGSYEQYF. The full variable domain, completed using reference TRBV28 and TRBJ2-7, is DVKVTQSSRYLVKRTGEKVFLECVQDMDHENMFWYRQDPGLGLRLIYFSYDVKMKEKGDIPEGYSVSREKKERFSLILESASTNQTSMYLCASRSPPGGSYEQYFGPGTRLTVT.